This T cell receptor beta chain was recovered during a study of neurological immune-mediated disorders. Study findings and constraints: The most TCR clonal expansion was seen in HTLV-1-associated myelopathy, whereas the least was seen in multiple sclerosis, below the level in healthy controls. TCR-beta repertoires seemed private in all groups, with no expanded CDR3 amino acid sequences shared.

This clonotype was detected ten times or more. Its cognate antigen is unknown. Unsorted libraries came from 2 million PBMCs stored at -80 °C. With 8 bases clipped from V and 4 bases from J, the junction kept 6 bases outside the gene matches. The CDR3 consists of 13 residues. CDR1 is MDHEN and CDR2 is SYDVKM in the germline V gene. The cDNA was generated by 5'RACE with 10-nucleotide random UMIs. MiXCR was run by TCRdb on the 5' RACE reads, yielding one entry per CDR3 protein. The sample consists of roughly 50,000 distinct CDR3 sequences, around 10% of them appearing once. The source of this sequence is a man aged 70 or older with HTLV-1-associated myelopathy (HAM/TSP). The sample consisted of PBMCs. This rearrangement joins TRBV28 to TRBJ1-2; the match to TRBD1 covers 8 bases. This CDR3 reads CASGRQGLYGYTF. The CDR3 DNA sequence: TGTGCCAGCGGCAGACAGGGGCTCTATGGCTACACCTTC.